These 25 T cell receptor beta chains came from one sample sequenced in a study of cytomegalovirus exposure and HLA in healthy donors. The PCR ran on 60 Vbeta and 13 Jbeta primers. Using immunoSEQ multiplex PCR, the repertoire was profiled, and TCRdb retains in-frame clones only, with some absent. The data show about 150,000 clones, around 79% seen once. Sequencing used PBMCs. These receptors all come from a man between 18 and 29 years old in good health and CMV-seronegative.

The chain has TRBV2 and TRBJ1-6; perhaps TRBD1 as D (6 bases). The V end was cut by 7 bases, the J end by 2 bases, with 12 bases between. The CDR3 extends over 15 amino acids. Germline V gene lookup returns CDR1 SNHLY and CDR2 FYNNEI. CDR3 residues: CASTHRDTYNSPLHF. The CDR3 DNA is TGTGCCAGCACCCATCGGGACACCTATAATTCACCCCTCCACTTT.

The rearrangement links TRBV7-2 to TRBJ2-3; TRBD1 is a possible D gene (6 bases). With 4 bases removed from V and 2 bases from J, the gap between germline ends came to 10 bases. The germline CDR1 and CDR2 sequences are SGHTA and FQGNSA. This CDR3 spans 14 amino acids. CDR3 residues: CASSSRQDTDTQYF. CDR3 in DNA: TGTGCCAGCAGCTCGCGACAGGACACAGATACGCAGTATTTT. Together with reference TRBV7-2 and TRBJ2-3, the CDR3 gives the full variable domain: GAGVSQSPSNKVTEKGKDVELRCDPISGHTALYWYRQSLGQGLEFLIYFQGNSAPDKSGLPSDRFSAERTGGSVSTLTIQRTQQEDSAVYLCASSSRQDTDTQYFGPGTRLTVL.

The chain joins TRBV14 to TRBJ1-6; TRBD1 matches 12 bases. V lost 5 bases, J lost 0 bases, and 8 bases stayed unmatched. Germline V gene data show CDR1 as SGHDN and CDR2 as FVKESK. The CDR3 is made up of 19 amino acids. CDR3: CASSVGTGGPSSYNSPLHF. Here the CDR3 DNA reads TGTGCCAGCAGCGTAGGGACAGGGGGCCCGAGCTCCTATAATTCACCCCTCCACTTT.

As concerns this clone: This sample also contains other DNA sequences that code for the same CDR3. The chain has TRBV18 and TRBJ1-2; 8 bases match TRBD1. The V segment lost 3 bases and the J segment 4 bases; nucleotides outside the gene matches: 4. This CDR3 contains 14 residues. Per the germline V gene, CDR1 is KGHSH and CDR2 is LQKENI. The CDR3 loop reads CASSPGQGGYGYTF. The CDR3 DNA is TGTGCCAGCTCACCCGGACAGGGCGGCTATGGCTACACCTTC.

V gene TRBV27 combines with J gene TRBJ2-3; 9 nucleotides line up with TRBD1. The CDR3 covers 15 residues. With 2 bases clipped from V and 4 bases from J, the junction kept 4 bases outside the gene matches. Per germline, CDR1 MNHEY and CDR2 SMNVEV (reference sequence). The CDR3 protein is CASSLGTGHPDTQYF. Written as DNA, the CDR3 is TGTGCCAGCAGTTTAGGGACAGGGCATCCAGATACGCAGTATTTT.

The sample holds one count of this clone. V and J are TRBV28 and TRBJ2-4, with 9 bases aligning to TRBD1. Germline V gene lookup returns CDR1 MDHEN and CDR2 SYDVKM. J gave up 12 bases and V 6 bases, and 15 bases lay outside the gene matches. The CDR3 extends over 15 amino acids. The DNA for the CDR3 is TGTGCCAGCAGCTCGGACAGGGGACGGATTGGCAGTCAGTACTTC. This translates into CASSSDRGRIGSQYF.

The gene calls are TRBV5-4 and TRBJ2-5; TRBD2 aligns across 11 bases. This CDR3 region has 17 residues. Germline CDR1 and CDR2: SGHNT and YYREEE (reference sequence). With 2 bases clipped from V and 7 bases from J, the junction kept 13 bases outside the gene matches. The CDR3 here is CASSFGSAGTSGVTQYF. Here the CDR3 DNA reads TGTGCCAGCAGCTTCGGATCGGCCGGGACTAGCGGAGTGACCCAGTACTTC. The full variable domain, with the rest looked up from reference TRBV5-4 and TRBJ2-5, is ETGVTQSPTHLIKTRGQQVTLRCSSQSGHNTVSWYQQALGQGPQFIFQYYREEENGRGNFPPRFSGLQFPNYSSELNVNALELDDSALYLCASSFGSAGTSGVTQYFGPGTRLLVL.

The J gene is TRBJ1-5, the V gene TRBV15; 11 bases line up with TRBD1. The V gene's germline CDR1 is LNHNV and CDR2 YYDKDF (reference sequence). Germline trimming cut 2 bases from V and 9 bases from J; bases unmatched to any gene: 15. The CDR3 runs 18 residues. The CDR3 loop is CATSRRRTGGLGVRPQHF. Written as DNA, the CDR3 is TGTGCCACCAGCAGACGACGGACAGGGGGCCTAGGGGTGCGGCCCCAGCATTTT.

The chain carries TRBV28 and TRBJ2-7; D gene unclear. This CDR3 is 14 amino acids long. The ends were cut back, 5 bases at V and 2 bases at J, with 13 bases in the middle. Germline-derived CDR1 and CDR2 are MDHEN and SYDVKM. In DNA form, the CDR3 reads TGTGCCAGCAGTCGTTCCAGGCTGACCTACGAGCAGTACGTC. This gives the protein CASSRSRLTYEQYV.

The genes are TRBV6-1 and TRBJ2-7; a possible D gene is TRBD2 (5 bases). The CDR3 spans 13 residues. The V gene lost 7 bases and the J gene lost 2 bases, with 12 bases spanning the gap. The germline gives CDR1 MNHNS, CDR2 SASEGT. DNA of the CDR3: TGTGCCAGCATGGGTAGCGCCGCCTACGAGCAGTACGTC. Translation gives CASMGSAAYEQYV.

This clone was counted only a few times. This sequence joins TRBV4-2 and TRBJ1-2, with D possibly matching TRBD1 (5 bases). V was clipped by 4 bases and J by 0 bases, with 15 bases between them. The CDR3 has 16 residues. Germline V gene data show CDR1 as LGHNA and CDR2 as YNFKEQ. The CDR3 loop reads CASSLQGYTANYGYTF. The DNA of the CDR3 is TGTGCCAGCAGCCTCCAGGGTTACACGGCTAACTATGGCTACACCTTC.

The gene calls are TRBV5-4 and TRBJ2-7, with D perhaps matching TRBD1 (6 bases). The ends were cut back, 3 bases at V and 8 bases at J, with 18 bases in the middle. CDR3 size: 14 residues. Germline-derived CDR1 and CDR2 are SGHNT and YYREEE (reference sequence). The CDR3, as DNA: TGTGCCAGCAGCTCCCTTGGGGATAGGGGGAAGCAGTACTTC. This codes for CASSSLGDRGKQYF.

This clone was observed a few times. The CDR3 loop is CASSGTSGGYEQYV. As DNA, the CDR3 is TGTGCCAGCAGTGGGACTAGCGGGGGCTACGAGCAGTACGTC. V gene TRBV6-6 combines with J gene TRBJ2-7; TRBD2 matches 14 bases. Trimming removed 5 bases from V and 3 bases from J; junction bases left unmatched: 0. Per the germline V gene, CDR1 is MNHNY and CDR2 is SVGAGI (reference sequence). The CDR3 has 14 residues.

This clone has only a few counts. The J gene is TRBJ1-5, the V gene TRBV7-2; the match to TRBD1 covers 9 bases. Trimming removed 5 bases from V and 7 bases from J; junction bases left unmatched: 9. The CDR3 covers 15 residues. CDR1 and CDR2 (germline): SGHTA, FQGNSA. CDR3 nucleotides: TGTGCCAGCAGCCACCGGACAGGGGTTGGGCAGCCCCAGCATTTT. It encodes CASSHRTGVGQPQHF. Full variable domain (rest looked up from reference TRBV7-2 and TRBJ1-5): GAGVSQSPSNKVTEKGKDVELRCDPISGHTALYWYRQSLGQGLEFLIYFQGNSAPDKSGLPSDRFSAERTGGSVSTLTIQRTQQEDSAVYLCASSHRTGVGQPQHFGDGTRLSIL.

A note on this clone: One end of the junction fails to match germline, which may point to a read error. The V and J genes are TRBV5-1 and TRBJ2-2; the match to TRBD1 covers 8 bases. This CDR3 spans 17 amino acids. Germline V gene data show CDR1 as SGHRS and CDR2 as YFSETQ. DNA of the CDR3: TGCGCCAGCAGCTTGCGTGCGGACAGGGTTGGGACCGGGAAGCTGTTTTTT. Translated: CASSLRADRVGTGKLFF.

The chain couples TRBV5-1 to TRBJ2-5; 7 bases align to TRBD1. There are 14 residues in the CDR3. The germline V gene has CDR1 SGHRS and CDR2 YFSETQ. V was pared by 2 bases and J by 5 bases, with 6 bases of the junction left unmatched. In nucleotides, the CDR3 is TGCGCCAGCAGCTTAAGAGGGGGCGGGGAGACCCAGTACTTC. Translated, it gives CASSLRGGGETQYF. The full variable domain, its missing parts supplied by reference TRBV5-1 and TRBJ2-5, is KAGVTQTPRYLIKTRGQQVTLSCSPISGHRSVSWYQQTPGQGLQFLFEYFSETQRNKGNFPGRFSGRQFSNSRSEMNVSTLELGDSALYLCASSLRGGGETQYFGPGTRLLVL.

The chain joins TRBV7-2 to TRBJ2-1; 9 bases map to TRBD2. V dropped 3 bases and J dropped 7; count of bases not matched to a gene: 7. CDR1 SGHTA and CDR2 FQGNSA come from the germline V gene. There are 15 residues in the CDR3. CDR3 bases: TGTGCCAGCAGCTTGCGGCGGGGGGGCCGGAATGAGCAGTTCTTC. Translation: CASSLRRGGRNEQFF.

The chain links TRBV9 to TRBJ1-6; TRBD1 matches at 7 bases. J was trimmed by 10 bases and V by 0 bases; bases with no gene match: 7. The germline CDR1 and CDR2 sequences are SGDLS and YYNGEE. The CDR3 runs 15 residues. The CDR3 loop is CASSVGQGDFSPLHF. The CDR3 coding sequence is TGTGCCAGCAGCGTAGGACAGGGTGATTTCTCACCCCTCCACTTT.

The CDR3 nucleotides read TGCGCCAGCAGCCAAGTAGTTACAGGTGATAAAGAAAAACTGTTTTTT. Its translation is CASSQVVTGDKEKLFF. This rearrangement joins TRBV4-1 to TRBJ1-4; maybe TRBD1 (5 bases). Germline values: CDR1 MGHRA, CDR2 YSYEKL. Trimming took off 1 base at V and 8 bases at J, with 17 bases between the two ends. This CDR3 comprises 16 residues.

This clone was observed once. The chain carries TRBV10-3 and TRBJ2-1, with TRBD2 matching 9 bases. The CDR3 has 18 residues. Germline V gene data show CDR1 as ENHRY and CDR2 as SYGVKD. V lost 6 bases and J lost 0; bases outside the gene matches: 12. The CDR3 DNA follows: TGTGCCATCAGCAGGGAGCGGGGGGCCGATAGCTCCTACAATGAGCAGTTCTTC. This gives the protein CAISRERGADSSYNEQFF.

The genes are TRBV27 and TRBJ2-2, with TRBD2 matching 13 bases. After removal of 5 bases from V and 3 bases from J, the junction contained 15 bases not matched to a gene. Germline loops: CDR1 MNHEY, CDR2 SMNVEV (reference sequence). The CDR3 has 20 amino acids. This CDR3 is CASSTTHQLAGGPDTGELFF. The CDR3 nucleotides read TGTGCCAGCAGTACCACACACCAACTAGCGGGGGGGCCGGACACCGGGGAGCTGTTTTTT.

The table lists this clone with a few counts. The junction departs from the called germline gene at one end, perhaps through a read error. V and J are TRBV7-7 and TRBJ2-5; the match to TRBD1 covers 7 bases. Per germline, CDR1 SSHAT and CDR2 FNYEAQ (reference sequence). The CDR3 has 15 amino acids. The CDR3 loop reads CASSLGLQGRETQYF. The CDR3 region has the DNA TGTGCTAGCAGCTTAGGCCTACAGGGGCGGGAGACCCAGTACTTC.

This chain joins TRBV9 and TRBJ1-5; a possible D gene is TRBD1 (6 bases). CDR3 length: 19 amino acids. Germline loops: CDR1 SGDLS, CDR2 YYNGEE. With 0 bases removed from V and 4 bases from J, the gap between germline ends came to 23 bases. This chain's CDR3 is CASSVGGLPEELGNQPQHF. The CDR3 region has the DNA TGTGCCAGCAGCGTAGGGGGGCTGCCTGAGGAACTTGGGAATCAGCCCCAGCATTTT. The entire variable domain, with the rest obtained from reference TRBV9 and TRBJ1-5, is as follows: DSGVTQTPKHLITATGQRVTLRCSPRSGDLSVYWYQQSLDQGLQFLIQYYNGEERAKGNILERFSAQQFPDLHSELNLSSLELGDSALYFCASSVGGLPEELGNQPQHFGDGTRLSIL.

This clone was seen only a few times. V usage is TRBV5-1 and J usage is TRBJ1-2; D is unclear. Germline values: CDR1 SGHRS, CDR2 YFSETQ. The germline V and J ends were trimmed by 0 bases and 8 bases, with 5 bases remaining between them. The CDR3 has 11 amino acids. CDR3 sequence: CASSLESGYTF. The DNA for the CDR3 is TGCGCCAGCAGCTTGGAGAGCGGCTACACCTTC.

The gene calls are TRBV5-1 and TRBJ1-1; 8 bases match TRBD1. The junction had 6 bases not matched to a gene; V was cut back by 4 bases and J by 7 bases. This CDR3 comprises 13 residues. From germline, CDR1 is SGHRS and CDR2 YFSETQ. The CDR3 spells CASSQNDRGEAFF. CDR3 nucleotides: TGCGCCAGCAGCCAAAATGACAGGGGTGAAGCTTTCTTT.